The 22 T cell receptor beta chains below were found in one sample sequenced in a study of cytomegalovirus exposure and HLA in healthy donors. Vbeta (60) and Jbeta (13) primers were used in the PCR. Clones were read by immunoSEQ multiplex PCR, and TCRdb kept only the in-frame ones, dropping some. The sample shows 190,000 or so clones, and 0.7% to 0.8% sits with its ten largest clones. The source material was PBMCs. Source of these receptors: a boy between 10 and 17 years old in good health and CMV-seronegative.

The chain employs TRBV19 and TRBJ1-1; D is uncertain. The V end lost 6 bases, the J end lost 1 base, and 9 bases lay between the germline ends. The CDR3 is made up of 13 amino acids. Looked up from germline, CDR1 is LNHDA and CDR2 is SQIVND (reference sequence). The CDR3 DNA follows: TGTGCCAGTAGCCTTAGCTCGAACACTGAAGCTTTCTTT. Protein product: CASSLSSNTEAFF.

The V call is TRBV7-3, the J call TRBJ1-1, with D tentatively TRBD1 (5 bases). Germline V gene data show CDR1 as SGHTA and CDR2 as FQGTGA. The CDR3 length is 15 residues. V gave up 5 bases and J gave up 5 bases, with 18 bases separating them. In nucleotides, the CDR3 is TGTGCCAGCAGCCCCTCGGCAGGGCCTATTACTGAAGCTTTCTTT. Protein sequence: CASSPSAGPITEAFF.

The rearrangement joins TRBV18 to TRBJ2-7; TRBD1 aligns across 9 bases. V shed 1 base, J shed 5 bases, and the junction held 9 bases outside the gene matches. The CDR3 loop spans 16 amino acids. Germline-derived CDR1 and CDR2 are KGHSH and LQKENI. The CDR3 nucleotides are TGTGCCAGCTCACCACGGCGAGGGACAGGGCTGGACGAGCAGTACTTC. This gives the protein CASSPRRGTGLDEQYF.

CDR3 DNA: TGTGCCAGCAGTCAGGACAGGGGCCAAGAGACCCAGTACTTC. Its translation is CASSQDRGQETQYF. V and J are TRBV11-3 and TRBJ2-5; 9 bases agree with TRBD1. The CDR3 is made up of 14 amino acids. Germline-derived CDR1 and CDR2 are SGHNT and YENEEA. J was trimmed by 1 base and V by 6 bases; bases with no gene match: 3. Complete variable domain (other parts from reference TRBV11-3 and TRBJ2-5): EAGVVQSPRYKIIEKKQPVAFWCNPISGHNTLYWYLQNLGQGPELLIRYENEEAVDDSQLPKDRFSAERLKGVDSTLKIQPAELGDSAVYLCASSQDRGQETQYFGPGTRLLVL.

This chain joins TRBV4-1 and TRBJ2-3, with D possibly being TRBD2 (6 bases). The V gene's germline CDR1 is MGHRA and CDR2 YSYEKL. The CDR3 contains 13 residues. Trimming left V 7 bases short and J 3 bases short, with 11 bases between. CDR3 loop: CASTGSGTDTQYF. In DNA, the CDR3 is TGCGCCAGCACCGGTAGCGGAACAGATACGCAGTATTTT.

This sequence joins TRBV28 and TRBJ2-7, with 7 bases fitting TRBD2. Germline CDR1 and CDR2: MDHEN and SYDVKM. The CDR3 is 13 residues long. The V segment lost 4 bases and the J segment 6 bases; nucleotides outside the gene matches: 6. The CDR3 DNA reads TGTGCCAGCAGTTCGGGGTGGGAGGGCGAGCAGTACTTC. Amino acid sequence: CASSSGWEGEQYF. Filled out from reference TRBV28 and TRBJ2-7, the complete variable domain reads DVKVTQSSRYLVKRTGEKVFLECVQDMDHENMFWYRQDPGLGLRLIYFSYDVKMKEKGDIPEGYSVSREKKERFSLILESASTNQTSMYLCASSSGWEGEQYFGPGTRLTVT.

The gene calls are TRBV2 and TRBJ2-3, with a possible D match to TRBD2 (6 bases). This CDR3 has 11 amino acids. In germline, CDR1 is SNHLY, CDR2 FYNNEI. V gave up 10 bases and J gave up 11 bases, with 16 bases separating them. CDR3 in DNA: TGTGCCAACCTACCGGGACTTGAGCAGTATTTT. Translated, it gives CANLPGLEQYF.

The gene calls are TRBV11-2 and TRBJ2-1; D is unclear. V lost 0 bases and J lost 7, with 4 bases in between. Germline lookup yields CDR1 SGHAT and CDR2 FQNNGV. CDR3 size: 12 residues. CDR3 DNA: TGTGCCAGCAGCTTAGAACAGAATGAGCAGTTCTTC. Protein: CASSLEQNEQFF.

The chain recombines TRBV4-2 with TRBJ1-3, with 10 bases fitting TRBD1. CDR1 is LGHNA and CDR2 is YNFKEQ in the germline V gene. The trim removed 4 bases at V and 8 bases at J, leaving 11 bases unmatched. This CDR3 spans 16 amino acids. CDR3 in amino acids: CASSLLPGQGLDTIYF. The CDR3 DNA is TGTGCCAGCAGCCTCCTCCCGGGACAGGGGCTTGACACCATATATTTT.

The chain uses TRBV7-9 and TRBJ1-2; 12 bases map to TRBD1. This CDR3 has 15 amino acids. J gave up 5 bases and V 7 bases, and 8 bases lay outside the gene matches. CDR1 is SEHNR, CDR2 FQNEAQ, per germline (reference sequence). The CDR3 nucleotides read TGTGCCAGCACCGGGGACAGGGGGCAGCCTTATGGCTACACCTTC. Protein sequence: CASTGDRGQPYGYTF.

The J gene is TRBJ2-1, the V gene TRBV5-3, with no clear D. TRBV5-3 is designated an ORF whose function remains uncertain. Trimming took 1 base from V and 0 from J, leaving 8 bases between them. The CDR3 runs to 15 residues. The CDR3 here is CARSLCMSSYNEQFF. The CDR3 nucleotides are TGTGCCAGAAGCTTGTGCATGAGCTCCTACAATGAGCAGTTCTTC.

The CDR3 protein is CASSLSGVGDSPLHF. The CDR3, as DNA: TGCGCCAGCAGCTTGAGTGGTGTCGGGGATTCACCCCTCCACTTT. This chain joins TRBV5-1 and TRBJ1-6; D is unresolved. The CDR3 consists of 15 residues. Looked up from germline, CDR1 is SGHRS and CDR2 is YFSETQ. Trimming took 1 base from V and 8 from J, leaving 13 bases between them.

V usage is TRBV5-1 and J usage is TRBJ1-2; D might be TRBD1 (5 bases). V was trimmed by 3 bases and J by 6 bases, leaving 21 bases between them. Per germline, CDR1 SGHRS and CDR2 YFSETQ. The CDR3 covers 16 residues. CDR3 nucleotides: TGCGCCAGCAGCTCCCAGCAACTTAACGGGGGAGATGGCTACACCTTC. Its translation: CASSSQQLNGGDGYTF.

The genes are TRBV4-1 and TRBJ1-2; weak D call: TRBD1 (5 bases). Germline V gives CDR1 MGHRA, CDR2 YSYEKL. V gave up 3 bases and J gave up 6 bases, with 14 bases separating them. This CDR3 spans 14 amino acids. The CDR3 coding sequence is TGCGCCAGCAGCCATCTCGCCAGGGAACATGGCTACACCTTC. It is translated as CASSHLAREHGYTF.

The chain employs TRBV19 and TRBJ1-1; possible D gene TRBD1, 5 bases. V gave up 3 bases and J gave up 4 bases, with 12 bases separating them. Germline V gene data show CDR1 as LNHDA and CDR2 as SQIVND (reference sequence). CDR3 length: 14 amino acids. The CDR3 region is CASSMAGQGTEAFF. CDR3 sequence (DNA): TGTGCCAGTAGTATGGCAGGGCAGGGCACTGAAGCTTTCTTT.

The chain uses TRBV7-9 and TRBJ1-2; 7 nucleotides line up with TRBD1. From germline, CDR1 is SEHNR and CDR2 FQNEAQ (reference sequence). V shed 8 bases and J 4 bases; nucleotides not matched to a gene: 16. This CDR3 is 16 amino acids long. This CDR3 reads CASERATGEVIYGYTF. The CDR3, as DNA: TGTGCCAGCGAGAGGGCCACAGGGGAGGTCATCTATGGCTACACCTTC.

The chain carries TRBV11-2 and TRBJ2-1; TRBD1 is a possible D gene (5 bases). Germline V gives CDR1 SGHAT, CDR2 FQNNGV. The CDR3 runs 16 residues. The V end was cut by 1 base, the J end by 8 bases, with 18 bases between. The CDR3 spells CASSLVSGKTGHEQFF. Here the CDR3 DNA reads TGTGCCAGCAGCTTAGTATCAGGGAAAACTGGGCATGAGCAGTTCTTC.

The gene calls are TRBV30 and TRBJ1-1, with a weak D call TRBD1 (6 bases). The CDR3 spans 14 residues. The germline V and J ends were trimmed by 0 bases and 5 bases, with 13 bases remaining between them. In germline, CDR1 is GTSNPN, CDR2 SVGIG (reference sequence). CDR3 DNA sequence: TGTGCCTGGAGTGTATGGGAGGGGGAGACTGAAGCTTTCTTT. Its protein product is CAWSVWEGETEAFF. Full variable domain (remainder filled in from reference TRBV30 and TRBJ1-1): SQTIHQWPATLVQPVGSPLSLECTVEGTSNPNLYWYRQAAGRGLQLLFYSVGIGQISSEVPQNLSASRPQDRQFILSSKKLLLSDSGFYLCAWSVWEGETEAFFGQGTRLTVV.

This chain connects TRBV4-1 to TRBJ2-7; 11 positions agree with TRBD2. Germline trimming cut 3 bases from V and 7 bases from J; bases unmatched to any gene: 8. Germline assignment: CDR1 MGHRA and CDR2 YSYEKL. There are 15 residues in the CDR3. The CDR3 here is CASSQLAGGREEQYF. CDR3 DNA sequence: TGCGCCAGCAGCCAGCTAGCGGGGGGTCGTGAGGAGCAGTACTTC.

The CDR3 DNA reads as TGTGCCAGCAGCTTAAGCTTGGGGGGGCATGGAAACACCATATATTTT. This encodes CASSLSLGGHGNTIYF. The chain links TRBV7-2 to TRBJ1-3; D is perhaps TRBD1 (6 bases). The CDR3 spans 16 residues. Per the germline V gene, CDR1 is SGHTA and CDR2 is FQGNSA. Deletions cut 2 bases from V and 3 bases from J, with 14 bases between.

V is TRBV2 and J is TRBJ2-5, with 10 nucleotides matching TRBD2. The CDR3 is 16 amino acids. J gave up 4 bases and V 1 base, and 6 bases lay outside the gene matches. Germline assignment: CDR1 SNHLY and CDR2 FYNNEI. CDR3 DNA sequence: TGTGCCAGCAGTGAAGTGGCTAGCGGGGGCTTAGAGACCCAGTACTTC. Encoded protein: CASSEVASGGLETQYF.

The rearrangement joins TRBV4-2 to TRBJ2-2, with TRBD2 matching 8 bases. Germline V gene lookup returns CDR1 LGHNA and CDR2 YNFKEQ. CDR3 length: 16 amino acids. V lost 2 bases to trimming and J lost 0 bases; unmatched junction nucleotides: 2. The CDR3 here is CASSQQRGSNTGELFF. In nucleotides, the CDR3 is TGTGCCAGCAGCCAACAGCGGGGGTCGAACACCGGGGAGCTGTTTTTT.